Listed below are T cell receptor beta chains from one sample, sequenced in a study of blood T cell repertoires in COVID-19. Only in-frame clones appear in the TCRdb table, and some are missing; sequencing was by immunoSEQ multiplex PCR. The sample lists roughly 190,000 clones; about four fifths were seen once. The sequenced sample was peripheral blood. Receptors originate from a woman aged 40 to 49 with COVID-19, enrolled during active disease. Both conserved end residues are part of each CDR3. Fields, in order: V gene, D gene, clone size, J gene, CDR3 protein, CDR3 DNA. A D gene is named only where the DNA matches it firmly. Size tells how often a clone was seen (once, few, many) or the class of an expanded clone, and some rows leave it out.

TRBV3-1/TRBV3-2	TRBD1	-	TRBJ1-3	CASSQLQGAGNTIYF	TGTGCCAGCAGCCAACTACAGGGGGCTGGAAACACCATATATTTT
TRBV11-1	-	-	TRBJ2-1	CASSYLEGNDEQFF	TGTGCCAGCAGCTACCTAGAGGGTAACGATGAGCAGTTCTTC
TRBV6-2/TRBV6-3	-	-	TRBJ1-6	CASSYSQGINSPLHF	TGTGCCAGCAGTTACTCACAGGGCATCAATTCACCCCTCCACTTT
TRBV2	-	once	TRBJ2-5	CASSETGVGQETQYF	TGTGCCAGCAGTGAGACGGGAGTAGGACAAGAGACCCAGTACTTC
TRBV2	TRBD2	-	TRBJ2-7	CASSWTSGRGEQYF	TGTGCCAGCAGTTGGACTAGCGGGAGGGGGGAGCAGTACTTC
TRBV5-1	-	-	TRBJ2-7	CASSSLGRTYEQYF	TGCGCCAGCAGCTCCCTGGGCAGGACCTACGAGCAGTACTTC
TRBV5-6	-	-	TRBJ1-1	CASSLRGGEVNTEAFF	TGTGCCAGCAGCTTACGGGGGGGCGAGGTGAACACTGAAGCTTTCTTT
TRBV10-2	TRBD1	few	TRBJ2-7	CASSVDRGRYEQYF	TGCGCCAGCAGCGTTGACAGGGGACGCTACGAGCAGTACTTC
TRBV6-6	-	-	TRBJ1-2	CASSRGMTNYGYTF	TGTGCCAGCAGCCGGGGGATGACTAACTATGGCTACACCTTC
TRBV7-8	TRBD1	-	TRBJ1-1	CASSWGQDTEAFF	TGTGCCAGCAGCTGGGGACAGGACACTGAAGCTTTCTTT
TRBV6-5	-	-	TRBJ1-1	CASSYRVNTEAFF	TGTGCCAGCAGTTATAGAGTGAACACTGAAGCTTTCTTT
TRBV11-2	-	-	TRBJ1-4	CASSIPGFEKLFF	TGTGCCAGCAGCATACCCGGTTTTGAAAAACTGTTTTTT
TRBV5-8	-	-	TRBJ2-7	CASSPHQEQYF	TGTGCCAGCAGTCCCCACCAGGAGCAGTACTTC
TRBV19	TRBD1	-	TRBJ2-7	CASSKLVGQGHEQYF	TGTGCCAGTAGTAAACTCGTGGGACAGGGGCACGAGCAGTACTTC